Below are 31 T cell receptor beta chains sequenced from a single sample in a study of T-cell memory formation after mild COVID-19. MiXCR was run by TCRdb on the 5' RACE reads, yielding one entry per CDR3 protein. The table lists roughly 600,000 distinct CDR3 sequences, more than 15% of them singletons. The sample comprised PBMCs or a T cell subset sorted from them (not recorded which). These receptors were collected from an adult woman who had mild COVID-19 (a few samples of this study predate the infection). Cell type and time point are not known.

This chain links TRBV20-1 with TRBJ2-7; weak D call: TRBD2 (5 bases). CDR1 and CDR2 (germline): DFQATT, SNEGSKA (reference sequence). The CDR3 is 18 amino acids. With 5 bases removed from V and 3 bases from J, the gap between germline ends came to 29 bases. CDR3 amino acids: CSALPPWRAGPTSYEQYF. In nucleotides, the CDR3 is TGCAGTGCTCTCCCCCCCTGGCGGGCGGGCCCTACGAGCTACGAGCAGTACTTC.

This clonotype was observed a few times. The genes are TRBV3-1 and TRBJ1-1; the D gene is possibly TRBD1 (5 bases). This CDR3 has 15 residues. The germline V and J ends were trimmed by 0 bases and 6 bases, with 14 bases remaining between them. Germline CDR1 and CDR2: LGHDT and YNNKEL (reference sequence). CDR3 residues: CASSQEGHQVSEAFF. The CDR3 nucleotides are TGTGCCAGCAGCCAAGAGGGGCATCAGGTCTCTGAAGCTTTCTTT.

This clonotype appeared many times. This chain joins TRBV10-3 and TRBJ2-2; D not resolved. This CDR3 region has 20 residues. Germline CDR1 is ENHRY and CDR2 is SYGVKD. The V end lost 3 bases, the J end lost 1 base, and 24 bases lay between the germline ends. As DNA, the CDR3 is TGTGCCATCAGTGACCCGGTCCCTGCGACCCTTTCAAAGAACACCGGGGAGCTGTTTTTT. It is translated as CAISDPVPATLSKNTGELFF.

V usage is TRBV11-2 and J usage is TRBJ2-7; D may be TRBD2 (6 bases). The CDR3 covers 15 residues. CDR1 SGHAT and CDR2 FQNNGV come from the germline V gene. V was trimmed by 0 bases and J by 6 bases, leaving 15 bases between them. CDR3 DNA: TGTGCCAGCAGCTTAGATCGGCCGGGGGACGGCGAGCAGTACTTC. It yields the protein CASSLDRPGDGEQYF.

This clonotype was counted only a few times. The chain carries TRBV14 and TRBJ2-2; the D is unclear. Trimming removed 1 base from V and 2 bases from J, with 11 bases in between. Germline CDR1 is SGHDN and CDR2 is FVKESK. The length of the CDR3 is 16 residues. CDR3 sequence: CASSQARDVNTGELFF. CDR3 DNA: TGTGCCAGCAGCCAAGCGCGCGACGTAAACACCGGGGAGCTGTTTTTT.

This clonotype was counted a few times. The chain recombines TRBV18 with TRBJ2-1; 12 nucleotides line up with TRBD1. CDR3 length: 17 amino acids. Per the germline V gene, CDR1 is KGHSH and CDR2 is LQKENI. J lost 0 bases, V lost 6 bases, and 6 bases had no gene match. The CDR3 loop reads CASSGQGAFSSYNEQFF. In nucleotides, the CDR3 is TGTGCCAGCTCGGGACAGGGGGCCTTCAGCTCCTACAATGAGCAGTTCTTC.

V and J are TRBV18 and TRBJ1-1, with unresolved D. This CDR3 is 15 amino acids long. Germline assignment: CDR1 KGHSH and CDR2 LQKENI. V was shortened by 5 bases and J by 2 bases, with 15 bases between the two germline ends. The DNA for the CDR3 is TGTGCCAGCTCAGCTTACGGGCAGACTAACACTGAAGCTTTCTTT. Translating it yields CASSAYGQTNTEAFF.

This clonotype has just a few counts. This chain uses TRBV7-9 with TRBJ2-7; 8 nucleotides align to TRBD1. CDR3 length: 15 amino acids. Losses at the gene ends were 3 bases for V and 3 bases for J; bases not matched to a gene: 7. Germline V gives CDR1 SEHNR, CDR2 FQNEAQ (reference sequence). The CDR3 DNA is TGTGCCAGCAGCTTCCCCCAGGGGGCTCACTACGAGCAGTACTTC. As protein: CASSFPQGAHYEQYF.

This clonotype has ten or more counts. The gene calls are TRBV6-2 or TRBV6-3 and TRBJ2-1; 7 nucleotides line up with TRBD2. The germline CDR1 and CDR2 sequences are MNHEY and SVGEGT. V trimming: 6 bases; J trimming: 6 bases; junction bases outside the gene matches: 14. The CDR3 extends over 16 amino acids. Here the CDR3 DNA reads TGTGCCAGCAGCCGCGGTGGAGCGGGGAGCACCAATGAGCAGTTCTTC. This codes for CASSRGGAGSTNEQFF.

There are many counts of this clonotype. CDR3 protein: CAITGTGYDEQYF. The CDR3 DNA sequence: TGTGCCATCACCGGGACAGGGTACGACGAGCAGTACTTC. The chain is built from TRBV10-3 and TRBJ2-7, with TRBD1 identical over 9 bases. The length of the CDR3 is 13 residues. Germline lookup yields CDR1 ENHRY and CDR2 SYGVKD. V lost 7 bases and J lost 5; bases outside the gene matches: 6.

V and J are TRBV5-5 and TRBJ2-5; TRBD2 agrees at 15 bases. V shed 4 bases, J shed 10 bases, and the junction held 14 bases outside the gene matches. Looked up from germline, CDR1 is SGHKS and CDR2 is YYEKEE (reference sequence). This CDR3 contains 17 residues. This CDR3 is CASSATGLAGGQGDQYF. For the CDR3, the DNA is TGTGCCAGCAGCGCCACGGGACTAGCGGGGGGACAGGGGGACCAGTACTTC.

The chain employs TRBV7-2 and TRBJ1-1; D is ambiguous. CDR3 length: 14 amino acids. Trimming took off 6 bases at V and 7 bases at J, with 18 bases between the two ends. CDR1 and CDR2 from the germline V gene are SGHTA and FQGNSA. The CDR3 spells CASRATYAADEAFF. CDR3 nucleotides: TGTGCCAGCAGAGCTACCTACGCGGCCGATGAAGCTTTCTTT.

This clonotype has only a few counts. The chain is built from TRBV6-6 and TRBJ1-5; D possibly corresponds to TRBD1 (6 bases). V gave up 6 bases and J gave up 1 base, with 13 bases separating them. In germline, CDR1 is MNHNY, CDR2 SVGAGI (reference sequence). This CDR3 contains 15 residues. CDR3 DNA: TGTGCCAGCAGCTACAGGGTATCAAGCAATCAGCCCCAGCATTTT. It encodes CASSYRVSSNQPQHF.

This clonotype was seen a handful of times. The rearrangement uses TRBV27 and TRBJ2-3; 10 nucleotides align to TRBD2. Germline V gene data show CDR1 as MNHEY and CDR2 as SMNVEV (reference sequence). The CDR3 has 14 amino acids. With V trimmed by 6 bases and J by 0 bases, 0 bases remained unmatched. The CDR3 loop reads CASRAGGSTDTQYF. The CDR3, as DNA: TGTGCCAGCAGAGCGGGGGGGAGCACAGATACGCAGTATTTT.

This clonotype appeared a few times. The chain carries TRBV6-5 and TRBJ2-5; D not certain. Per germline, CDR1 MNHEY and CDR2 SVGAGI. The length of the CDR3 is 13 residues. The V and J ends lost 3 bases and 2 bases respectively, with 7 bases between them. In DNA form, the CDR3 reads TGTGCCAGCAGTTATGGCAGGCAAGAGACCCAGTACTTC. It translates to CASSYGRQETQYF.

In this sample, this clonotype turned up a few times. This chain connects TRBV4-3 to TRBJ2-7; either TRBD1 or TRBD2 may supply D (5 bases each). CDR1 and CDR2 (germline): LGHNA, YSLEER. The V and J ends lost 1 base and 7 bases respectively, with 32 bases between them. The CDR3 runs to 20 residues. Here the CDR3 DNA reads TGCGCCAGCAGCCAAGTCTTAAGTTGGGGTGGGACGGAGGCAGTGGGAGAGCAGTACTTC. Translated, it gives CASSQVLSWGGTEAVGEQYF.

V gene TRBV6-5 combines with J gene TRBJ2-1, with 10 bases aligning to TRBD2. There are 16 residues in the CDR3. V dropped 3 bases and J dropped 7; count of bases not matched to a gene: 9. Germline CDR1 MNHEY, CDR2 SVGAGI. The CDR3 sequence is CASSYGAGGRRNEQFF. CDR3 in DNA: TGTGCCAGCAGTTATGGAGCGGGAGGGCGTCGGAATGAGCAGTTCTTC.

This clonotype has more than one count but fewer than ten. The chain joins TRBV24-1 to TRBJ2-2; the match to TRBD1 covers 8 bases. V dropped 4 bases and J dropped 4; count of bases not matched to a gene: 10. In germline, CDR1 is KGHDR, CDR2 SFDVKD. The CDR3 is made up of 17 amino acids. CDR3 region: CATSERQGRLSTGELFF. CDR3 sequence (DNA): TGTGCCACCAGTGAAAGACAGGGGCGCTTGAGCACCGGGGAGCTGTTTTTT.

The rearrangement links TRBV20-1 to TRBJ2-7; D perhaps matches TRBD1 (5 bases). This CDR3 comprises 14 residues. Trimming took 6 bases from V and 7 from J, leaving 22 bases between them. Germline V gene data show CDR1 as DFQATT and CDR2 as SNEGSKA (reference sequence). The CDR3 protein is CSACPQDPLLEQYF. The CDR3 DNA follows: TGCAGTGCCTGCCCACAGGACCCTTTATTAGAGCAGTACTTC.

This sequence joins TRBV11-3 and TRBJ1-6; 8 positions agree with TRBD1. The trim removed 4 bases at V and 1 base at J, leaving 3 bases unmatched. Germline values: CDR1 SGHNT, CDR2 YENEEA. This CDR3 comprises 16 residues. The CDR3 loop is CASSSGQVSYNSPLHF. The CDR3 nucleotides are TGTGCCAGCAGCTCGGGACAGGTTTCCTATAATTCACCCCTCCACTTT.

The V call is TRBV20-1, the J call TRBJ2-7, with a possible D match to TRBD2 (5 bases). Germline V lookup: CDR1 DFQATT, CDR2 SNEGSKA (reference sequence). CDR3 length: 14 amino acids. Trimming stripped 1 base from V and 2 bases from J, with 12 bases between. CDR3 DNA: TGCAGTGCTAGAGGCCCTGAGACTACCTACGAGCAGTACTTC. Protein product: CSARGPETTYEQYF.

The rearrangement joins TRBV24-1 to TRBJ2-7; D is possibly TRBD2 (6 bases). The CDR3 runs to 14 residues. Trimming took off 3 bases at V and 6 bases at J, with 14 bases between the two ends. CDR1 is KGHDR and CDR2 is SFDVKD in the germline V gene. The DNA for the CDR3 is TGTGCCACCAGTGATCACGGCGGGGTTCGCGAGCAGTACTTC. Translated: CATSDHGGVREQYF.

This clonotype has only a few counts. The genes are TRBV29-1 and TRBJ2-1; D might be TRBD1 (6 bases). Trimming pared 4 bases from V and 7 bases from J, leaving 14 bases between. From germline, CDR1 is SQVTM and CDR2 ANQGSEA. The CDR3 contains 13 residues. Written as DNA, the CDR3 is TGCAGCGTTGTGATGGACAGCAAGAATGAGCAGTTCTTC. Its translation: CSVVMDSKNEQFF.

The CDR3 DNA sequence: TGTGCCAGCAGCCCCCTCGGGGCTTGGGAGACCCAGTACTTC. This codes for CASSPLGAWETQYF. This chain joins TRBV11-2 and TRBJ2-5; either TRBD1 or TRBD2 may supply D (5 bases each). The length of the CDR3 is 14 residues. Germline V gene sequence: CDR1 SGHAT, CDR2 FQNNGV. The V end lost 5 bases, the J end lost 5 bases, and 15 bases lay between the germline ends.

This chain joins TRBV13 and TRBJ2-1; 7 bases line up with TRBD2. Losses at the gene ends were 8 bases for V and 5 bases for J; bases not matched to a gene: 6. The germline CDR1 and CDR2 sequences are PRHDT and FYEKMQ (reference sequence). The CDR3 has 13 residues. CDR3 sequence reads: CASLSAGDNEQFF. CDR3 bases: TGTGCCAGCCTTTCTGCGGGAGACAATGAGCAGTTCTTC.

This clonotype was detected a few times. This chain links TRBV10-3 with TRBJ2-3, with D tentatively TRBD1 (6 bases). CDR1 is ENHRY, CDR2 SYGVKD, per germline. V was clipped by 3 bases and J by 0 bases, with 10 bases between them. CDR3 size: 15 residues. CDR3 protein: CAISEWGPSTDTQYF. The CDR3 DNA reads TGTGCCATCAGTGAATGGGGGCCGAGCACAGATACGCAGTATTTT.

This clonotype was detected many times. The DNA for the CDR3 is TGCGCCAGCAGAAGGGGGTTAGAGACCCAGTACTTC. Translating it yields CASRRGLETQYF. The genes are TRBV5-1 and TRBJ2-5; tentative D call: TRBD1 (6 bases). Germline V gene sequence: CDR1 SGHRS, CDR2 YFSETQ. The CDR3 is 12 amino acids. The V end was cut by 5 bases, the J end by 4 bases, with 9 bases between. The full variable domain, with the rest looked up from reference TRBV5-1 and TRBJ2-5, is KAGVTQTPRYLIKTRGQQVTLSCSPISGHRSVSWYQQTPGQGLQFLFEYFSETQRNKGNFPGRFSGRQFSNSRSEMNVSTLELGDSALYLCASRRGLETQYFGPGTRLLVL.

This clonotype was seen ten or more times. The genes are TRBV12-3 or TRBV12-4 and TRBJ2-3; 10 bases agree with TRBD2. V shed 4 bases and J 5 bases; nucleotides not matched to a gene: 6. CDR3 length: 15 residues. This chain's CDR3 is CASSSLAGVQDTQYF. Here the CDR3 DNA reads TGTGCCAGCAGTTCTCTAGCGGGAGTCCAAGATACGCAGTATTTT.

This clonotype was counted a single time. CDR3 DNA: TGCGCCAGCAACCCGGGACAGGGGCGTACTGAAGCTTTCTTT. Protein: CASNPGQGRTEAFF. The rearrangement joins TRBV5-1 to TRBJ1-1, with TRBD1 matching over 10 bases. The CDR3 has 14 amino acids. Germline V lookup: CDR1 SGHRS, CDR2 YFSETQ. Trimming at V came to 6 bases and at J to 5 bases, leaving 7 bases not matched to a gene.

The sample holds a few counts of this clonotype. The chain combines TRBV20-1 with TRBJ2-5, with TRBD1 matching over 9 bases. The germline gives CDR1 DFQATT, CDR2 SNEGSKA (reference sequence). CDR3 length: 15 amino acids. Trimming removed 0 bases from V and 4 bases from J; junction bases left unmatched: 6. CDR3 sequence: CSARDAATGGETQYF. CDR3 bases: TGCAGTGCTAGAGACGCCGCGACAGGGGGAGAGACCCAGTACTTC.

This clonotype was counted only a few times. This chain joins TRBV20-1 and TRBJ2-5; D remains unclear. V was pared by 5 bases and J by 1 base, with 11 bases between. The germline CDR1 and CDR2 sequences are DFQATT and SNEGSKA (reference sequence). This CDR3 contains 13 residues. The CDR3 sequence: CSAPRVVQETQYF. CDR3 DNA: TGCAGTGCTCCCCGGGTGGTCCAAGAGACCCAGTACTTC.